This entry is about one T cell receptor beta chain. The sample belongs to a study of cytomegalovirus exposure and HLA in healthy donors. It was with 60 Vbeta and 13 Jbeta primers that the PCR ran. Libraries were prepared by immunoSEQ multiplex PCR; TCRdb keeps only in-frame clonotypes and omits some of them. The repertoire table contains 75,000 to 90,000 clones. Sequencing input: PBMCs. This clonotype was obtained from a woman aged 60 to 75 in good health and CMV-seronegative.

CDR3 DNA: TGTGCCAGCAGTTTCGACTCAGACAGGGGAGAAAAACTGTTTTTT. This encodes CASSFDSDRGEKLFF. V gene TRBV28 combines with J gene TRBJ1-4, with 8 bases aligning to TRBD1. The CDR3 is 15 amino acids. CDR1 and CDR2 from the germline V gene are MDHEN and SYDVKM. Trimming removed 3 bases from V and 8 bases from J; junction bases left unmatched: 8. Full variable domain (rest looked up from reference TRBV28 and TRBJ1-4): DVKVTQSSRYLVKRTGEKVFLECVQDMDHENMFWYRQDPGLGLRLIYFSYDVKMKEKGDIPEGYSVSREKKERFSLILESASTNQTSMYLCASSFDSDRGEKLFFGSGTQLSVL.